This T cell receptor beta chain was captured by sequencing in a study of blood T cell repertoires in COVID-19. Study-wide context: Specimens from acute and convalescent COVID-19 originated in the United States, Italy and Spain. PBMCs, B-cell-depleted T cells, or T cells were the source of the cDNA or gDNA that made up the material.

This CDR3 has 15 residues. V was clipped by 3 bases and J by 0 bases, with 11 bases between them. Germline values: CDR1 LNHNV, CDR2 YYDKDF (reference sequence). Original handling: Nucleated cell number was recorded as an estimate derived from reference gene primer amplification. TCRdb keeps only in-frame clones here, not all; method: immunoSEQ multiplex PCR. Clonal size and the V and J genes are those of that table, whereas D and trimming came from the DNA. The sample carries about 300,000 clones, about 87% recorded once. The specimen sequenced was peripheral blood. This chain joins TRBV15 and TRBJ1-2; no clear D gene. The sequence derives from a man aged 65-85 years with acute or convalescent COVID-19. CDR3 bases: TGTGCCACCAGCAGCGGACTTCGGTCTAACTATGGCTACACCTTC. Translating gives CATSSGLRSNYGYTF.